This T cell receptor (beta chain) was observed in a study of blood T cell repertoires in COVID-19. Looking at the study overall: T cells, B-cell-depleted T cells, or PBMCs supplied cDNA or gDNA.

V trimming: 3 bases; J trimming: 12 bases; junction bases outside the gene matches: 8. Germline assignment: CDR1 LGHNT and CDR2 FRNRAP. The CDR3 extends over 14 amino acids. Authors' processing steps: Estimation of nucleated cell counts was performed using reference gene primer amplification. This table comes from immunoSEQ multiplex PCR, and its TCRdb copy is limited to in-frame clones, with some not included. V and J calls and clone size follow that table, whereas D and trimming were derived from the DNA. Of some 200,000 clones listed, approximately 85% are singletons. The origin of this receptor is a woman over 75 with acute or convalescent COVID-19. The rearrangement uses TRBV12-5 and TRBJ1-6; 7 nucleotides align to TRBD1. The source material was peripheral blood. Here the CDR3 DNA reads TGTGCTAGTGGTTTCCTGGACAGGTCTGGACCCCTCCACTTT. This gives the protein CASGFLDRSGPLHF.